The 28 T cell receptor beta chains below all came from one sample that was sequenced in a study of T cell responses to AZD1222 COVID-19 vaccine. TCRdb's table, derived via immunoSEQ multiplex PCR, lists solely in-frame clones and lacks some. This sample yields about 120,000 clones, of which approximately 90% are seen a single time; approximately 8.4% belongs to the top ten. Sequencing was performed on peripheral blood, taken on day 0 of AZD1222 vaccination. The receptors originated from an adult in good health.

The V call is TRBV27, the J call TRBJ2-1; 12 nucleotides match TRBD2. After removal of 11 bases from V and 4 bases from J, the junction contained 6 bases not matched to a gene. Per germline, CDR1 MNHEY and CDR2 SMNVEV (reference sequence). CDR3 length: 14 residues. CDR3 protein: CAGKLAGGYNEQFF. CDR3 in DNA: TGTGCCGGCAAACTAGCGGGAGGTTACAATGAGCAGTTCTTC.

CDR3 DNA: TGTGCCAGCAGTTTCAACAGGGGCTATGGCTACACCTTC. It specifies CASSFNRGYGYTF. V usage is TRBV27 and J usage is TRBJ1-2; 7 nucleotides match TRBD1. The CDR3 extends over 13 amino acids. In germline, CDR1 is MNHEY, CDR2 SMNVEV (reference sequence). Trimming at V came to 3 bases and at J to 4 bases, leaving 2 bases not matched to a gene.

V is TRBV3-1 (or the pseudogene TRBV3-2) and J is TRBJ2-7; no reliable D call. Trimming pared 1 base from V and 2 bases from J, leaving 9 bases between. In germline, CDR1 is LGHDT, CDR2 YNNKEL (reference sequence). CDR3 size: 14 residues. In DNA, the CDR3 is TGTGCCAGCAGCCAAGGTCATGGGGCCTACGAGCAGTACTTC. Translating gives CASSQGHGAYEQYF.

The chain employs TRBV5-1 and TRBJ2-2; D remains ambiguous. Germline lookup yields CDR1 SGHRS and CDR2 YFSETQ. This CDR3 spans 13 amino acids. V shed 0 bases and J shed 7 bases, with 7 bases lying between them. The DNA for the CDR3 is TGCGCCAGCAGCTTGGTTACGGACGGGGAGCTGTTTTTT. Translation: CASSLVTDGELFF.

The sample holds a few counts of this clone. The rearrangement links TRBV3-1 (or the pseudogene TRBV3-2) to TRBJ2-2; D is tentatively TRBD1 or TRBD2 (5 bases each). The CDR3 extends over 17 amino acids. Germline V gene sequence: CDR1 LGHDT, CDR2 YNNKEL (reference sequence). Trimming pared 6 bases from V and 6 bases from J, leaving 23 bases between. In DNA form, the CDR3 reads TGTGCCAGCAGTCCGAGGACAACTAGTCTGATCGCCGGGGAGCTGTTTTTT. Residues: CASSPRTTSLIAGELFF.

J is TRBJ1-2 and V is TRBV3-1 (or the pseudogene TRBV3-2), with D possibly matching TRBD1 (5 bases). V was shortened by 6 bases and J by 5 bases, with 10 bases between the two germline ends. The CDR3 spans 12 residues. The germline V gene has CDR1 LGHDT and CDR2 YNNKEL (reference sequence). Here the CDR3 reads CASRRPGYGYTF. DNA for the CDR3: TGTGCCAGCAGACGTCCAGGGTATGGCTACACCTTC.

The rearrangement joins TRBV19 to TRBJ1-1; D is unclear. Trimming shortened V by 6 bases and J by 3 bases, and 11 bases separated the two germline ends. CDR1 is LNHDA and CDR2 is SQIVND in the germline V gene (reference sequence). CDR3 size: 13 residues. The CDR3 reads CASRVDRYTEAFF. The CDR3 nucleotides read TGTGCCAGTAGAGTGGATAGGTACACTGAAGCTTTCTTT.

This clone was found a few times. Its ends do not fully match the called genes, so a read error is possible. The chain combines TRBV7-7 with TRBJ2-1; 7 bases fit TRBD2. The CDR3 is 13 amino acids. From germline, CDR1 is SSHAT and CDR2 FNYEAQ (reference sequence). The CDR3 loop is CASSLGEGGEQFF. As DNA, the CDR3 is TGTGCTAGCAGCTTAGGGGAGGGAGGAGAGCAGTTCTTC.

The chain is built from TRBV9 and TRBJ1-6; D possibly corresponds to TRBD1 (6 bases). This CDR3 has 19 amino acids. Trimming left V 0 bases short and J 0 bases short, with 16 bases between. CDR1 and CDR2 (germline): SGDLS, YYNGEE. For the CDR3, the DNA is TGTGCCAGCAGCGTAGATCCAGGGGCCCCTACCTCCTATAATTCACCCCTCCACTTT. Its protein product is CASSVDPGAPTSYNSPLHF.

The CDR3 region is CASSRELSGIIYF. The CDR3 DNA follows: TGTGCCAGCAGTCGGGAGCTATCTGGAATCATATATTTT. V is TRBV2 and J is TRBJ1-3; the D is unclear. Germline-derived CDR1 and CDR2 are SNHLY and FYNNEI. The CDR3 spans 13 residues. The V end lost 5 bases, the J end lost 12 bases, and 17 bases lay between the germline ends.

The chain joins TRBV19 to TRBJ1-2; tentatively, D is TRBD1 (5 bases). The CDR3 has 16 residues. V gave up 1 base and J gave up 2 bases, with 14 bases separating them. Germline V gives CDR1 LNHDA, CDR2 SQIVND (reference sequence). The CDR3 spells CASSIVPGRKNYGYTF. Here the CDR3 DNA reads TGTGCCAGTAGTATAGTCCCGGGACGTAAGAACTATGGCTACACCTTC.

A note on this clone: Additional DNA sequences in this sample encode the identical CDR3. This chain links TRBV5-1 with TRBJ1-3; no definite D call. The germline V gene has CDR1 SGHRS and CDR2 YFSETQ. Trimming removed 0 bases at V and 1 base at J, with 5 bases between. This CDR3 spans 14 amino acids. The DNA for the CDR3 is TGCGCCAGCAGCTTGGAAGGGTCTGGAAACACCATATATTTT. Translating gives CASSLEGSGNTIYF.

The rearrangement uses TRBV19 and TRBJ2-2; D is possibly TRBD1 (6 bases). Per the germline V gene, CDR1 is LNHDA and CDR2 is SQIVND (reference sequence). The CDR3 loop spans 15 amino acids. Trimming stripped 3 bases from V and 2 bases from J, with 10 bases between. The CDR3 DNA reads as TGTGCCAGTAGTATGGGGGCGCTAAACACCGGGGAGCTGTTTTTT. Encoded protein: CASSMGALNTGELFF. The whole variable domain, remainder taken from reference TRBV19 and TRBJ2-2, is DGGITQSPKYLFRKEGQNVTLSCEQNLNHDAMYWYRQDPGQGLRLIYYSQIVNDFQKGDIAEGYSVSREKKESFPLTVTSAQKNPTAFYLCASSMGALNTGELFFGEGSRLTVL.

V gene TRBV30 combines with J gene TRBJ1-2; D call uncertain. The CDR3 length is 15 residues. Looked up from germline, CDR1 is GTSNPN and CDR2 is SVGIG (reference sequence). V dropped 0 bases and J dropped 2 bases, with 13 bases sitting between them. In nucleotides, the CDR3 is TGTGCCTGGAGTGTAGAAGTCGGCACCAACTATGGCTACACCTTC. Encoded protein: CAWSVEVGTNYGYTF.

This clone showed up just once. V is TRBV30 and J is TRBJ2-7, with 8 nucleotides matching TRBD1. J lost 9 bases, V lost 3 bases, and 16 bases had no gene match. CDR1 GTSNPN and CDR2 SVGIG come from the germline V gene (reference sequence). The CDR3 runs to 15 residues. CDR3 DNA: TGTGCCTGGAGCGATCGGACAGGGTTAGATGACGCGCAGTACTTC. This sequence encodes CAWSDRTGLDDAQYF. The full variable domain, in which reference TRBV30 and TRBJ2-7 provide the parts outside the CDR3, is SQTIHQWPATLVQPVGSPLSLECTVEGTSNPNLYWYRQAAGRGLQLLFYSVGIGQISSEVPQNLSASRPQDRQFILSSKKLLLSDSGFYLCAWSDRTGLDDAQYFGPGTRLTVT.

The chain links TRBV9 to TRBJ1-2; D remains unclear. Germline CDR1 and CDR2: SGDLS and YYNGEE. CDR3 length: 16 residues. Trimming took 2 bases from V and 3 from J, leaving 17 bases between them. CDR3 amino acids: CASSVSRFRVDYGYTF. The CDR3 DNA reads TGTGCCAGCAGCGTTAGCCGATTCAGAGTAGACTATGGCTACACCTTC.

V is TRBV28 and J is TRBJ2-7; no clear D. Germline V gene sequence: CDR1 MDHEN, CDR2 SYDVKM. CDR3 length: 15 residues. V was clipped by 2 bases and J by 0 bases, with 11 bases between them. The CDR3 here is CASSLLGVSSYEQYF. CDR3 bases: TGTGCCAGCAGTTTACTTGGGGTGAGCTCCTACGAGCAGTACTTC.

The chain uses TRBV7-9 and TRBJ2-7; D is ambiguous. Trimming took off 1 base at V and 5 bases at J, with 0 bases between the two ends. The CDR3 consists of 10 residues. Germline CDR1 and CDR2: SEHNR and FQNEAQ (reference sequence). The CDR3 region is CASSLDEQYF. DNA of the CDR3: TGTGCCAGCAGCTTAGACGAGCAGTACTTC.

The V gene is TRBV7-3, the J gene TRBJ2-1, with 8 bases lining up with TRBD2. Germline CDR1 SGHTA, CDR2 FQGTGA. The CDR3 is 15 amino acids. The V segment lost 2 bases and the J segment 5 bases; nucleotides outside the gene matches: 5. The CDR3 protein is CASSLWRGADNEQFF. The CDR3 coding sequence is TGTGCCAGCAGCTTATGGCGGGGGGCCGACAATGAGCAGTTCTTC.

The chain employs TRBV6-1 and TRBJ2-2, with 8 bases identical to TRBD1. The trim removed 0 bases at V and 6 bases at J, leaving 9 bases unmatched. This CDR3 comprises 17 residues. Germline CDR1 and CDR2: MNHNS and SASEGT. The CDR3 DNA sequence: TGTGCCAGCAGTGAAGCGCGGAGACAGGGGATCGCCGGGGAGCTGTTTTTT. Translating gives CASSEARRQGIAGELFF.

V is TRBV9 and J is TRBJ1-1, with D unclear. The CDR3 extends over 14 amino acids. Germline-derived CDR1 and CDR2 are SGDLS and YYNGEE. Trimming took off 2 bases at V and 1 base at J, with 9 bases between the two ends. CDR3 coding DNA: TGTGCCAGCAGCGTCTCCTCCAAGAACACTGAAGCTTTCTTT. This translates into CASSVSSKNTEAFF.

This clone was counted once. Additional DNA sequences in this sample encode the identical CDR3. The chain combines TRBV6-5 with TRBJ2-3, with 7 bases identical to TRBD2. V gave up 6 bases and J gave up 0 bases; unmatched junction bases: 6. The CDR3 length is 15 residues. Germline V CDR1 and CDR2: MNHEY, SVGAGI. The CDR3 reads CASRNSGASTDTQYF. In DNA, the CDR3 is TGTGCCAGCAGAAACAGCGGGGCTAGCACAGATACGCAGTATTTT.

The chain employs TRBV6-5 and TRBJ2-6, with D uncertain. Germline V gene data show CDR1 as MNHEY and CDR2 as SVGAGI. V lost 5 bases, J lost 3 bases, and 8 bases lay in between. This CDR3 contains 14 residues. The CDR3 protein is CASSRLGGANVLTF. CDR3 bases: TGTGCCAGCAGTAGGCTCGGTGGGGCCAACGTCCTGACTTTC.

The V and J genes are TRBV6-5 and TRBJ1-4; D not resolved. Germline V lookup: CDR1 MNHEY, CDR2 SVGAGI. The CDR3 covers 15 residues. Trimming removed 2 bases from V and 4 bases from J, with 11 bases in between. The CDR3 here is CASSYLAEDNEKLFF. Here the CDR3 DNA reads TGTGCCAGCAGTTACCTGGCGGAAGATAATGAAAAACTGTTTTTT.

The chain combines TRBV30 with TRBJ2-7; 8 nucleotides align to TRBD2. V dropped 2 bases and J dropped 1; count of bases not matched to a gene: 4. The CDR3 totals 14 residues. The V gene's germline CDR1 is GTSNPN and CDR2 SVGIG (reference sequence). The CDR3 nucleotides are TGTGCCTGGAGTCCCCTAGCGGGTTCCTACGAGCAGTACTTC. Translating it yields CAWSPLAGSYEQYF.

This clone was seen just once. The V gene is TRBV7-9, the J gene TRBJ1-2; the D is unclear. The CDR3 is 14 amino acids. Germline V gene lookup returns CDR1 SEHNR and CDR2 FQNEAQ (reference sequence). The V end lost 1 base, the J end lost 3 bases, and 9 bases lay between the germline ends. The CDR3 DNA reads TGTGCCAGCAGCTTAGGTGGCAGCTACTATGGCTACACCTTC. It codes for CASSLGGSYYGYTF.

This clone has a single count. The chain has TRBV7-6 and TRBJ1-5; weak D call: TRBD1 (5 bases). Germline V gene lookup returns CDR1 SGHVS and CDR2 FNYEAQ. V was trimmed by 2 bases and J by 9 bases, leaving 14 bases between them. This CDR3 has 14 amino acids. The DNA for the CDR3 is TGTGCCAGCAGCTTAAGGGGTCGGGGGTCGCCCCAGCATTTT. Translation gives CASSLRGRGSPQHF.

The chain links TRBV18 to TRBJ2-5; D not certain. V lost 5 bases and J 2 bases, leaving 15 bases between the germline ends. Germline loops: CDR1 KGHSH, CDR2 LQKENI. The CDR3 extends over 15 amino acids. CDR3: CASSYPGSRQETQYF. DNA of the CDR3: TGTGCCAGCTCATACCCCGGGTCTCGGCAAGAGACCCAGTACTTC.